Each of the 2 T cell receptor beta chains below was sequenced from the same sample in a study of blood T cells in healthy people across ages. For the second PCR, which ran for about 6 to 11 cycles, a sample-barcoded 5' primer and a J-beta primer mix were used. TCRdb passed the 5' RACE reads through MiXCR, listing each CDR3 protein once. The top ten clones hold 30% to 40% of a sample with hundreds of thousands of distinct CDR3 sequences, roughly 58% of them seen once. Sequenced input: blood. Receptors were obtained from a man in his fifties or sixties in good health.

This chain links TRBV7-9 with TRBJ1-2, with TRBD1 identical over 8 bases. The CDR3 is 14 residues long. Germline CDR1 SEHNR, CDR2 FQNEAQ (reference sequence). Unmatched junction bases numbered 7, after V lost 6 bases and J lost 4 bases. Written as DNA, the CDR3 is TGTGCCAGCAGTCAGGGGGACAGGTCCTATGGCTACACCTTC. Its protein product is CASSQGDRSYGYTF. Full variable domain (missing parts from reference TRBV7-9 and TRBJ1-2): DTGVSQNPRHKITKRGQNVTFRCDPISEHNRLYWYRQTLGQGPEFLTYFQNEAQLEKSRLLSDRFSAERPKGSFSTLEIQRTEQGDSAMYLCASSQGDRSYGYTFGSGTRLTVV.

The CDR3, as DNA: TGTGCCAGCAGCGGCCGGGACACCTACACTGAAGCTTTCTTT. Its protein is CASSGRDTYTEAFF. The J gene is TRBJ1-1, the V gene TRBV3-1, with a possible D match to TRBD1 (6 bases). Germline CDR1 LGHDT, CDR2 YNNKEL (reference sequence). This CDR3 has 14 residues. Between the trimmed V and J ends, which lost 5 bases and 3 bases, there was a span of 13 bases.